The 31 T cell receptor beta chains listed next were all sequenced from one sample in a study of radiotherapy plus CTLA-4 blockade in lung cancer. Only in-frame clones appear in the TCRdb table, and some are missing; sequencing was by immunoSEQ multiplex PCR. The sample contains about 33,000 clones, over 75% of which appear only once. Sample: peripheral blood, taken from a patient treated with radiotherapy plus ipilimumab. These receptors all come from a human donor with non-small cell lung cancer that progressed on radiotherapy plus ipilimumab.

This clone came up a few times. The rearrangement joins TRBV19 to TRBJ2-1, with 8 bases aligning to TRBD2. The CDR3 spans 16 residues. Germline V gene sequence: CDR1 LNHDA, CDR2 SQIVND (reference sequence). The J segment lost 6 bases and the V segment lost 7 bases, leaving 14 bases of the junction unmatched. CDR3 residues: CASISLEAGGINEQFF. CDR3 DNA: TGTGCCAGTATAAGCCTCGAGGCGGGGGGTATCAATGAGCAGTTCTTC.

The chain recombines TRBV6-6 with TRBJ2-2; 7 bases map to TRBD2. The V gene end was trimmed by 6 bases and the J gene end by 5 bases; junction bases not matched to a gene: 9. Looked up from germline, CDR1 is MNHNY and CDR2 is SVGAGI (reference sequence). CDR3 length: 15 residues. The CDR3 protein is CASSPRGGGTGELFF. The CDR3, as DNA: TGTGCCAGCAGCCCCCGCGGGGGAGGGACCGGGGAGCTGTTTTTT.

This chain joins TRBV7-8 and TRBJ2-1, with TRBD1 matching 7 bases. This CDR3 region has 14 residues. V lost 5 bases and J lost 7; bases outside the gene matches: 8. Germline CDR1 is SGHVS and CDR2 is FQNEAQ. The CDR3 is CASSRRQGVNEQFF. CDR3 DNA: TGTGCCAGCAGCCGTCGACAGGGAGTAAATGAGCAGTTCTTC.

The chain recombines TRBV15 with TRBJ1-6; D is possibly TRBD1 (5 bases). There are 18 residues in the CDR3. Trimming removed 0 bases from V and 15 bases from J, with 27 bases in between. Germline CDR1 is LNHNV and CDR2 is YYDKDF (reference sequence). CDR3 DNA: TGTGCCACCAGCAGAGATCGCGGGGGTGGGGACCGCCGGTTTGTCCTCCACTTT. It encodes CATSRDRGGGDRRFVLHF.

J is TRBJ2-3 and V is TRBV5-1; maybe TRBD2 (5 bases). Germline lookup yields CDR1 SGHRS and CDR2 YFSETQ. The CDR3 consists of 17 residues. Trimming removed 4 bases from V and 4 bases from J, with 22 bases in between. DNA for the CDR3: TGCGCCAGCAGCGCTGCCTCCTGGGCTAGCCGGGCAGATACGCAGTATTTT. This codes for CASSAASWASRADTQYF.

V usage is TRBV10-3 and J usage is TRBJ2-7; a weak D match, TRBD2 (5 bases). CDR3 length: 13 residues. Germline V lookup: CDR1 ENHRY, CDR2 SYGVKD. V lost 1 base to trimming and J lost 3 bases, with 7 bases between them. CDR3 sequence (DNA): TGTGCCATCAGTGAGTTACTAGGCTACGAGCAGTACTTC. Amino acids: CAISELLGYEQYF.

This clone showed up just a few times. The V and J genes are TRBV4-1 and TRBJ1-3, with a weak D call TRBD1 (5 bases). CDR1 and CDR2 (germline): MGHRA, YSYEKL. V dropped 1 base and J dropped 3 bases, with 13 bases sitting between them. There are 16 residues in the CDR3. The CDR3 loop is CASSQVDMGFGNTIYF. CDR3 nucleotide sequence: TGCGCCAGCAGCCAAGTGGACATGGGGTTTGGAAACACCATATATTTT.

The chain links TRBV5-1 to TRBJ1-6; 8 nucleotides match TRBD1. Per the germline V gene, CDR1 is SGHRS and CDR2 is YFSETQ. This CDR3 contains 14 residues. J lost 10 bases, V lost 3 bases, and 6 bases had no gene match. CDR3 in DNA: TGCGCCAGCAGCTGGACAGGGTTAGGGTCACCCCTCCACTTT. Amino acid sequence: CASSWTGLGSPLHF.

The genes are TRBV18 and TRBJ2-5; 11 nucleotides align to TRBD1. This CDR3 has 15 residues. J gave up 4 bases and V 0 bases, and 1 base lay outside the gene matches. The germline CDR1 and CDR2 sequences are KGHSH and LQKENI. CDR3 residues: CASSPPGTGGETQYF. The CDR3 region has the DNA TGTGCCAGCTCACCACCCGGGACAGGGGGAGAGACCCAGTACTTC.

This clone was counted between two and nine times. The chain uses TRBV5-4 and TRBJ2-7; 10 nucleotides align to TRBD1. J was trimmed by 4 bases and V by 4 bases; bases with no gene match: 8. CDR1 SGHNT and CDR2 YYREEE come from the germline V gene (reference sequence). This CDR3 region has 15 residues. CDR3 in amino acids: CASSGQGDDGYEQYF. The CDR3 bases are TGTGCCAGCAGCGGACAGGGGGACGATGGGTACGAGCAGTACTTC.

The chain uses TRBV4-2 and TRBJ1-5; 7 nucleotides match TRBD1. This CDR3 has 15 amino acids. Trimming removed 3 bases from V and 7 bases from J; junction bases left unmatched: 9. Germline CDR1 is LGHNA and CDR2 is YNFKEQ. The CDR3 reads CASSQVDRDEQPQHF. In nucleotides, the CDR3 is TGTGCCAGCAGCCAGGTAGACAGGGACGAACAGCCCCAGCATTTT.

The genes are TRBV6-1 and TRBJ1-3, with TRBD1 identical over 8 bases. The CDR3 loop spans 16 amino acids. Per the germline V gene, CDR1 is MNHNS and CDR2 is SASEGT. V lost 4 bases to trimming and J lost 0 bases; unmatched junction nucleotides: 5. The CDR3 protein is CASSGDRIISGNTIYF. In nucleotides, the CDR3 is TGTGCCAGCAGTGGGGACAGGATCATCTCTGGAAACACCATATATTTT.

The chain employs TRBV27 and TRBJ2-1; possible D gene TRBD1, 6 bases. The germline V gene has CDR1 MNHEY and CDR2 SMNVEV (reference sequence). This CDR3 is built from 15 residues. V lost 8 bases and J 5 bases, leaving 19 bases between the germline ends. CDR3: CASHSRTGTDNEQFF. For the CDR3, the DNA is TGTGCCAGCCACTCACGAACAGGGACCGACAATGAGCAGTTCTTC.

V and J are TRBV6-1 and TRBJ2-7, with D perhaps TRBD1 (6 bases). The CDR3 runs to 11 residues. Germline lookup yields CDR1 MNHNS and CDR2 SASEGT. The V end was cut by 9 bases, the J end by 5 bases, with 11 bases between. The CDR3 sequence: CASKTGHEQYF. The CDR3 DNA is TGTGCCAGTAAGACAGGCCACGAGCAGTACTTC.

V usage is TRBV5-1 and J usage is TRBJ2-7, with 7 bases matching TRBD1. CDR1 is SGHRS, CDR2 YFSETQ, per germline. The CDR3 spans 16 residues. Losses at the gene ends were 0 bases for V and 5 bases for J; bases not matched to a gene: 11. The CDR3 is CASSLEYHRGFDEQYF. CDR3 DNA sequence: TGCGCCAGCAGCTTGGAATATCACAGGGGTTTCGACGAGCAGTACTTC.

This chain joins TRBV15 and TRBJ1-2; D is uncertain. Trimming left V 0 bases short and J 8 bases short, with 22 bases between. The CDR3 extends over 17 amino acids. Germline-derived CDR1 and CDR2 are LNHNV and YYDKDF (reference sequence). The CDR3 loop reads CATSRDGRVIGPRGYTF. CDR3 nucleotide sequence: TGTGCCACCAGCAGAGATGGGCGGGTCATCGGACCTCGGGGCTACACCTTC.

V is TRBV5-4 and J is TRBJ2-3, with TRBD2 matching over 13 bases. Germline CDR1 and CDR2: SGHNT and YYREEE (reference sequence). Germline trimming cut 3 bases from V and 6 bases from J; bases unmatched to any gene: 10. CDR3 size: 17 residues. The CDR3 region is CASSSAWTSGGGDTQYF. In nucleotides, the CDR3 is TGTGCCAGCAGCTCGGCCTGGACTAGCGGGGGCGGGGATACGCAGTATTTT.

The CDR3 region is CSVEGQSASNYGYTF. The CDR3 nucleotides are TGCAGCGTTGAGGGACAGTCAGCTTCTAACTATGGCTACACCTTC. The chain couples TRBV29-1 to TRBJ1-2; 7 bases agree with TRBD1. The CDR3 runs to 15 residues. The J segment lost 0 bases and the V segment lost 3 bases, leaving 7 bases of the junction unmatched. Germline assignment: CDR1 SQVTM and CDR2 ANQGSEA.

The CDR3 here is CASSLGTGTDYGYTF. The CDR3 DNA follows: TGTGCCAGCAGCTTGGGAACTGGGACAGATTATGGCTACACCTTC. The chain recombines TRBV5-4 with TRBJ1-2; 7 nucleotides align to TRBD1. V trimming: 0 bases; J trimming: 5 bases; junction bases outside the gene matches: 7. Germline CDR1 reads SGHNT; CDR2 reads YYREEE (reference sequence). CDR3 length equals 15 residues.

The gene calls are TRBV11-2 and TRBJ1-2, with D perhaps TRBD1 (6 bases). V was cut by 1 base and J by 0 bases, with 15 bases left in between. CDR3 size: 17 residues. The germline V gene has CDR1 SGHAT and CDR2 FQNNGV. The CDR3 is CASSLGPGVSPNYGYTF. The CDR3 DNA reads TGTGCCAGCAGCTTAGGGCCAGGGGTAAGCCCTAACTATGGCTACACCTTC.

CDR3 sequence: CASREFGLSNYGYTF. The CDR3 region has the DNA TGTGCCAGCAGGGAATTCGGACTGTCTAACTATGGCTACACCTTC. This chain joins TRBV6-5 and TRBJ1-2; D unresolved. Germline loops: CDR1 MNHEY, CDR2 SVGAGI. V was pared by 6 bases and J by 0 bases, with 14 bases between. CDR3 size: 15 residues.

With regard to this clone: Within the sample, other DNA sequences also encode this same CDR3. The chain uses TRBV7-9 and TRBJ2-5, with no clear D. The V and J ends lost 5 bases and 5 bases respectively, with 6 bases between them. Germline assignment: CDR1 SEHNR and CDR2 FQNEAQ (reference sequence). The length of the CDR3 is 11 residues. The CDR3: CASSPRETQYF. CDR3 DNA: TGTGCCAGCAGCCCGAGGGAGACCCAGTACTTC.

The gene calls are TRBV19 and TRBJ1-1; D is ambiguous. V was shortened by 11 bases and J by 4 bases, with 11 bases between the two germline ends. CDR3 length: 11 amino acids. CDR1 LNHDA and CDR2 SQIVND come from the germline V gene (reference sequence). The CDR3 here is CAPRGGTEAFF. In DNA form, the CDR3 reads TGTGCCCCCCGGGGAGGCACTGAAGCTTTCTTT.

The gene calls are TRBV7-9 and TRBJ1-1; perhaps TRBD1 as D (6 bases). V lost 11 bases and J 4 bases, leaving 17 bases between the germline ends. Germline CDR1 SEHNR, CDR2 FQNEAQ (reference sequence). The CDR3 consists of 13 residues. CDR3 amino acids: CAVEGGRGTEAFF. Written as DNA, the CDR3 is TGTGCCGTCGAGGGGGGGCGGGGCACTGAAGCTTTCTTT.

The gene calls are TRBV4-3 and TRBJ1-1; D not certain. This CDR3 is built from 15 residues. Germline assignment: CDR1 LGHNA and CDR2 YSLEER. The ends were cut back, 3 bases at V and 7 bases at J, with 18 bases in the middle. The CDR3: CASSHQTTGRNEAFF. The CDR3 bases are TGCGCCAGCAGCCACCAAACCACCGGGAGAAATGAAGCTTTCTTT.

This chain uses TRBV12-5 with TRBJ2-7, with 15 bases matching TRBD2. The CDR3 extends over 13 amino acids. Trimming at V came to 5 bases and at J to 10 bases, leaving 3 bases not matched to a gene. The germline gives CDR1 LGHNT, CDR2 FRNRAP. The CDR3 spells CASGGLAGGRQYF. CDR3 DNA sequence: TGTGCTAGTGGTGGACTAGCGGGGGGGAGACAGTACTTC.

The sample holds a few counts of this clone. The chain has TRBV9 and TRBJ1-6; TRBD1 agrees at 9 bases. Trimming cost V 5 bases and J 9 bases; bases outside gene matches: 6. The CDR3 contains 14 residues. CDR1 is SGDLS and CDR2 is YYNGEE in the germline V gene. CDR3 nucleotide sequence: TGTGCCAGCAGTTCGGGACAGGGCTTTTCACCCCTCCACTTT. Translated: CASSSGQGFSPLHF.

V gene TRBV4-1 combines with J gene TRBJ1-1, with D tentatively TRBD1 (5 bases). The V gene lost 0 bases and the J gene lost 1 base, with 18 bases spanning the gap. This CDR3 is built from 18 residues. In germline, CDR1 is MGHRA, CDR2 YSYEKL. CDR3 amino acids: CASSQDRVGGLSNTEAFF. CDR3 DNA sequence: TGCGCCAGCAGCCAAGATCGGGTGGGGGGTTTGTCGAACACTGAAGCTTTCTTT.

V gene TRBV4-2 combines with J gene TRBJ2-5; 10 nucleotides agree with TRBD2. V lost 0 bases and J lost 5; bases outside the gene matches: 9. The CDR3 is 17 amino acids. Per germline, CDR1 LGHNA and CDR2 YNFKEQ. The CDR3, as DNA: TGTGCCAGCAGCCAAGAGTGGGAAGCGGGGGGGGGCGAGACCCAGTACTTC. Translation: CASSQEWEAGGGETQYF.

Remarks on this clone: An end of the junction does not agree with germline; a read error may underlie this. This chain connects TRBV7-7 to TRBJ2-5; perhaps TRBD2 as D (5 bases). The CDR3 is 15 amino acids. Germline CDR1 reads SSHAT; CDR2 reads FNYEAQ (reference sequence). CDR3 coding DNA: TGTGCTAGCAGCACCGGCAGGACTTACCAAGAGACCCAGTACTTC. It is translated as CASSTGRTYQETQYF.

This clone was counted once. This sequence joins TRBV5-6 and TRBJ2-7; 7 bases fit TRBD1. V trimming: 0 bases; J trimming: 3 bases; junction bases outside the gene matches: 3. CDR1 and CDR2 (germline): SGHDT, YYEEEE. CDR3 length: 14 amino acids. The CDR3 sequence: CASSLDQGVYEQYF. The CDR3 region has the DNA TGTGCCAGCAGCTTGGACCAGGGGGTCTACGAGCAGTACTTC. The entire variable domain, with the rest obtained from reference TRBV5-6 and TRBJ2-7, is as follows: DAGVTQSPTHLIKTRGQQVTLRCSPKSGHDTVSWYQQALGQGPQFIFQYYEEEERQRGNFPDRFSGHQFPNYSSELNVNALLLGDSALYLCASSLDQGVYEQYFGPGTRLTVT.